Listed below are T cell receptor beta chains from one sample, sequenced in a study of T cells after yellow fever vaccination. TCRdb reprocessed the 5' RACE reads with MiXCR, giving one entry per CDR3 protein. The table lists about 340,000 distinct CDR3 sequences, 4% of them singletons. The sequences come from PBMCs, collected 5 days after the yellow fever booster vaccination. Receptors originate from a man aged 18 to 29 who received the YFV17D yellow fever vaccine. Both conserved end residues are part of each CDR3. A D gene is named only where the DNA matches it firmly. Clone size appears in some rows only: once, few, many, or a class for an expanded clone.

clone_size,j_call,cdr3_length,v_call,d_call,cdr3_nt,cdr3_aa
-,TRBJ1-2,16,TRBV9,-,TGTGCCAGCAGCGTAGAGGGGCAGCCTGCTAACTATGGCTACACCTTC,CASSVEGQPANYGYTF
-,TRBJ2-7,12,TRBV6-5,-,TGTGCCAGCAGAGAGCAGGAGTACGAGCAGTACTTC,CASREQEYEQYF
few,TRBJ1-1,18,TRBV5-1,TRBD1,TGCGCCAGCAGCTTGGACAGATCTAGACAGGGGTGGAAAGCTGAAGCTTTCTTT,CASSLDRSRQGWKAEAFF
once,TRBJ1-5,15,TRBV6-6,-,TGTGCCAGCAGGGTATTGGGGGCCGGCAATCAGCCCGAGCATTTT,CASRVLGAGNQPEHF
few,TRBJ1-2,13,TRBV5-6,-,TGTGCCAGCAGCTTGGAGGAGATCTATGGCTACACCTTC,CASSLEEIYGYTF
many,TRBJ2-1,17,TRBV4-3,-,TGCGCCAGCAGCCAAGAGATGAGCGGGTCAACCTACAATGAGCAGTTCTTC,CASSQEMSGSTYNEQFF
few,TRBJ2-7,12,TRBV6-2/TRBV6-3,-,TGTGCCAGCAGTGCACAGAACTACGAGCAGTACTTC,CASSAQNYEQYF
-,TRBJ2-7,20,TRBV11-2,TRBD2,TGTGCCAGCAGCTCCCCGTACCCCGGACTAGCGGGGGGGCCGTGGCACGAGCAGTACTTC,CASSSPYPGLAGGPWHEQYF
many,TRBJ1-1,14,TRBV5-1,-,TGCGCCAGCAGCCTAGGCAGGGGTTCCACTGAAGCTTTCTTT,CASSLGRGSTEAFF
-,TRBJ1-5,15,TRBV20-1,-,TGCAGTGCTAGAGATCAGGGATATAGCAATCAGCCCCAGCATTTT,CSARDQGYSNQPQHF
few,TRBJ2-1,16,TRBV11-3,TRBD2,TGTGCCAGCAGCTTATCCCAGTCGGGGGGTCAGGGTGAGCAGTTCTTC,CASSLSQSGGQGEQFF
many,TRBJ2-3,17,TRBV11-2,-,TGTGCCAGCAGCCCAGGTGAAGCGGCTCTGGGGGCAGATACGCAGTATTTT,CASSPGEAALGADTQYF
-,TRBJ2-3,17,TRBV9,TRBD2,TGTGCCAGCAGCGTAGCTGAAGCGGGGGGTCTTGGGGATACGCAGTATTTT,CASSVAEAGGLGDTQYF
-,TRBJ1-2,14,TRBV29-1,-,TGCAGCGCTGAAGGGGCAGCTACTAACTATGGCTACACCTTC,CSAEGAATNYGYTF
many,TRBJ1-5,15,TRBV18,-,TGTGCCAGCTCACTCGCCCGGGGGGGCGATCAGCCCCAGCATTTT,CASSLARGGDQPQHF
-,TRBJ1-3,13,TRBV7-2,-,TGTGCCAGCAGCGCCCGGGATGGAAACACCATATATTTT,CASSARDGNTIYF
few,TRBJ1-2,13,TRBV20-1,-,TGCAGTGCTATCGAAAGGGCAGGGGTTGGCTACACCTTC,CSAIERAGVGYTF
few,TRBJ2-7,15,TRBV7-9,TRBD1,TGTGCCAGCAGCCCGATTACAGGGGTTAGGGACGAGCAGTACTTC,CASSPITGVRDEQYF
few,TRBJ2-1,14,TRBV7-9,-,TGTGCCAGCCTCGAGGCAGGGAAGCACAATGAGCAGTTCTTC,CASLEAGKHNEQFF
few,TRBJ2-3,13,TRBV6-2/TRBV6-3,-,TGTGCCAGCAGTTCCTTCAATGGAGATACGCAGTATTTT,CASSSFNGDTQYF
few,TRBJ1-2,15,TRBV6-1,TRBD1,TGTGCCAGCAGTGAGGGGACAGGGAGGAACTATGGCTACACCTTC,CASSEGTGRNYGYTF
many,TRBJ2-3,14,TRBV4-1,-,TGCGCCAGCAGCGCCCCGGGTGGTCCAGATACGCAGTATTTT,CASSAPGGPDTQYF
few,TRBJ2-1,12,TRBV7-9,-,TGTGCCAGCAGCTTACGGGGCTCCCCCTCCTTCTTC,CASSLRGSPSFF
few,TRBJ2-2,18,TRBV4-2,-,TGTGCCAGCAGCCAGGCCAGCGTCCGTGAGGTACTCGCCGGGGAGCTGTTTTTT,CASSQASVREVLAGELFF
many,TRBJ2-2,15,TRBV12-3/TRBV12-4,-,TGTGCCAGCAGTGTCGGGCCGGTTTCTGCCGGGGAGCTGTTTTTT,CASSVGPVSAGELFF
few,TRBJ1-1,13,TRBV4-2,-,TGTGCCAGCAGCCATCGGCGGAACACTGAAGCTTTCTTT,CASSHRRNTEAFF
-,TRBJ2-7,16,TRBV4-2,TRBD2,TGTGCCAGCAGCCAAGTGGGGGGGACCGGAGCCTACGAGCAGTACTTC,CASSQVGGTGAYEQYF
-,TRBJ2-1,16,TRBV7-2,-,TGTGCCAGCAGCTACCCCGATAGCAGGGCCTACAATGAGCAGTTCTTC,CASSYPDSRAYNEQFF
-,TRBJ2-3,15,TRBV14,TRBD2,TGTGCCAGCAGCCGGGGACTAGCGATCACAGATACGCAGTATTTT,CASSRGLAITDTQYF
-,TRBJ1-1,16,TRBV29-1,TRBD1,TGCAGCGTTGAAGGGGGACCAGGGGGTGGTGACACTGAAGCTTTCTTT,CSVEGGPGGGDTEAFF
many,TRBJ1-1,15,TRBV12-3/TRBV12-4,-,TGTGCCAGCAGTTACAGGGTTCTTGGGAACACTGAAGCTTTCTTT,CASSYRVLGNTEAFF
-,TRBJ2-1,15,TRBV18,TRBD2,TGTGCCAGCTCTGCTGGACTAGCGTCCTACAATGAGCAGTTCTTC,CASSAGLASYNEQFF
many,TRBJ2-1,13,TRBV20-1,-,TGCAGTGCTAGAGGCGATTACCTCTATGAGCAGTTCTTC,CSARGDYLYEQFF
many,TRBJ1-4,14,TRBV18,TRBD1,TGTGCCAGCTCACCACGGGACAGTAATGAAAAACTGTTTTTT,CASSPRDSNEKLFF
many,TRBJ2-2,15,TRBV5-6,-,TGTGCCAGCAGCTTGCCGGGGGCGAACACCGGGGAGCTGTTTTTT,CASSLPGANTGELFF
many,TRBJ2-1,17,TRBV5-1,TRBD2,TGCGCCAGCAGCTTCCAGGCGGGACTAGCGGGGAGGGGTGAGCAGTTCTTC,CASSFQAGLAGRGEQFF
few,TRBJ1-3,14,TRBV6-1,-,TGTGCCAGCAGTGTGGCAGGCTCTGGAAACACCATATATTTT,CASSVAGSGNTIYF